The rows below give T cell receptor beta chains drawn from one sample of a study of graft-versus-host responses after intestinal transplantation. Method: immunoSEQ multiplex PCR; TCRdb's copy keeps in-frame clones and lacks some. The repertoire holds 25,000 to 35,000 clones, with 70% to 90% as singletons. This sample comprised PBMCs, obtained about 450 days after intestinal transplantation. These receptors all come from a human patient who received an intestinal transplant, so some T cells may come from the graft donor. The conserved cysteine and the conserved F or W are not part of the CDR3 here.

cdr3_aa | j_call | v_call
ASSYFSGGTLIEAF | TRBJ1-1 | TRBV6-6
ATSRVTGNTGELF | TRBJ2-2 | TRBV15
ASSLGSNGDGYT | TRBJ1-2 | TRBV5-8
ASSLLLENTGELF | TRBJ2-2 | TRBV5-1
ASSPRQGAAF | TRBJ1-1 | TRBV6-5
ASSLAHGGPYGYT | TRBJ1-2 | TRBV7-2
TSSHYHRGAGKNIQY | TRBJ2-4 | TRBV1
ASSPDELAGVLKTQY | TRBJ2-5 | TRBV5-1
ASSKGQVETQY | TRBJ2-5 | TRBV5-4
ASSPRTSGMNTEAF | TRBJ1-1 | TRBV18
ASSLVREQVSTDAQY | TRBJ2-3 | TRBV7-2
ASSGDYNSPLH | TRBJ1-6 | TRBV2
ATSPTPLNEKLF | TRBJ1-4 | TRBV15
ASSGRAEAF | TRBJ1-1 | TRBV6-5
ASSLLFGQKEETQY | TRBJ2-5 | TRBV5-6
ASSPWTGGRETQY | TRBJ2-5 | TRBV18
ASSFSPGTLSNQPQH | TRBJ1-5 | TRBV28
ASSLPKGLAGGPDMQY | TRBJ2-3 | TRBV7-9
ASSLSSRNPSPPDTQY | TRBJ2-3 | TRBV11-2
ASSQGTWDQSYEQY | TRBJ2-7 | TRBV4-1
ASSKSFSAHKSRANVLT | TRBJ2-6 | TRBV7-4
ASSLGGPGHYNEQF | TRBJ2-1 | TRBV5-5
ASSLAGEAGELF | TRBJ2-2 | TRBV6-6
ATYRFEKLF | TRBJ1-4 | TRBV28
ASSHDSGANVLT | TRBJ2-6 | TRBV5-4
ASSPGGLGGGNQPQH | TRBJ1-5 | TRBV7-9
ASSDLDRVMNTEAF | TRBJ1-1 | TRBV6-1
ASSLGLAGYEQY | TRBJ2-7 | TRBV11-1
ASSPRNRAGGYGYT | TRBJ1-2 | TRBV7-2
ASSRFLSSNTGELF | TRBJ2-2 | TRBV28
ASIPGGSGNTIY | TRBJ1-3 | TRBV6-6